This T cell receptor (beta chain) emerged from a study of blood T cell repertoires in COVID-19. About the study: COVID-19 samples from acute and convalescent phases originated in the United States, Italy and Spain.

Original processing methods: Estimates of nucleated cell counts were drawn from the amplification of reference gene primers. Using immunoSEQ multiplex PCR, the repertoire was profiled, and TCRdb retains in-frame clones only, with some absent. V, J and clone size were drawn from that table, and D and trimming were deduced from the DNA. The sample shows approximately 290,000 clones, 89% of them seen only once. The CDR3 consists of 15 residues. The V gene's germline CDR1 is MNHEY and CDR2 SMNVEV (reference sequence). V lost 7 bases to trimming and J lost 5 bases; unmatched junction nucleotides: 7. Seattle cases were enrolled at active infection and followed longitudinally.

The sequence was collected from a woman aged 25-40 years with COVID-19, enrolled during active disease. Sequencing input: peripheral blood. The chain is built from TRBV27 and TRBJ1-5; 11 bases line up with TRBD1. The CDR3 DNA reads as TGTGCCAGCACCGCTGGGACAGGGGGTGATCAGCCCCAGCATTTT. Translated: CASTAGTGGDQPQHF.